This is a list of T cell receptor beta chains from one sample in a study of T cells in Graves' hyperthyroidism and ophthalmopathy. TCRdb reprocessed the multiplex PCR reads via MiXCR and lists one record per CDR3 protein. The table includes under 750,000 distinct CDR3 sequences, roughly a sixth detected once. Sequencing used blood. The receptors were gathered from a woman between 45 and 60 years old with Graves' hyperthyroidism that later progressed to Graves' ophthalmopathy. CDR3s include the opening cysteine and the closing phenylalanine or tryptophan. A D gene is named only where the DNA matches it firmly. Clone size, where shown, is once, few, many, or a class for clones that have expanded.

many	TRBV12-5	TRBJ2-3	TRBD2	TGTGCTAGTGGCTCCTTCAGCGGGGGGCGCACAGATACGCAGTATTTT	CASGSFSGGRTDTQYF
NA	TRBV5-6	TRBJ2-7	TRBD1	TGTGCCAGCAGCTTGGCCATGGGACAGTTCTACGAGCAGTACTTC	CASSLAMGQFYEQYF
NA	TRBV4-1	TRBJ1-2	NA	TGCGCCAGCCAGGGATCACACAGGGTTGACTATGGCTACACCTTC	CASQGSHRVDYGYTF
many	TRBV12-3/TRBV12-4	TRBJ1-4	TRBD1	TGTGCCAGCAGTTTAGCGGCAGGGGGCGGTGAAAAACTGTTTTTT	CASSLAAGGGEKLFF
many	TRBV5-1	TRBJ2-2	TRBD1	TGCGCCAGCAGCTGGGACAGGGGGTCCACCGGGGAGCTGTTTTTT	CASSWDRGSTGELFF
few	TRBV6-2/TRBV6-3	TRBJ1-1	NA	TGTGCCAGCAGTTATGGGACGAGGGGCATCGGCACTGAAGCTTTCTTT	CASSYGTRGIGTEAFF
NA	TRBV7-2	TRBJ2-7	NA	TGTGCCAGCAGACTGGGATACGAGCAGTACTTC	CASRLGYEQYF
many	TRBV3-1	TRBJ1-2	NA	TGTGCCAGCAGCCACCTCCACCTCAGGGGACACTATGGCTACACCTTC	CASSHLHLRGHYGYTF
few	TRBV6-1	TRBJ1-2	NA	TGTGCCAGCAGTGAAGCGACGTCAGGGTGGTATGGCTACACCTTC	CASSEATSGWYGYTF
few	TRBV3-1	TRBJ1-5	NA	TGTGCCAGCAGCCAAGTTAGAGATCAGCCCCAGCATTTT	CASSQVRDQPQHF
many	TRBV6-1	TRBJ1-4	NA	TGTGCCAGCAGCTCGCAACATGAAAAACTGTTTTTT	CASSSQHEKLFF
NA	TRBV15	TRBJ2-1	NA	TGTGCCACCAGCAGAGTAAGAGCAGGAAAGGACAATGAGCAGTTCTTC	CATSRVRAGKDNEQFF
NA	TRBV9	TRBJ1-1	TRBD1	TGTGCCAGCAGCGGAAGACAGGGATCGCTCACTGAAGCTTTCTTT	CASSGRQGSLTEAFF